Following are 17 T cell receptor beta chains from one sample sequenced in a study of cytomegalovirus exposure and HLA in healthy donors. Use of 60 Vbeta and 13 Jbeta primers characterized the PCR. The protocol was immunoSEQ multiplex PCR, while the TCRdb copy is restricted to in-frame clones and leaves out a portion. The table has some 120,000 clones, more than 80% seen once. The material sequenced was PBMCs. The receptors shown here come from a man aged 35 to 55 in good health and CMV-seronegative.

The V gene is TRBV11-2, the J gene TRBJ1-1, with D unclear. Deletions cut 0 bases from V and 4 bases from J, with 12 bases between. Germline CDR1 SGHAT, CDR2 FQNNGV. The CDR3 spans 15 residues. Here the CDR3 DNA reads TGTGCCAGCAGCTTAGATATTTTTGGTAGCACTGAAGCTTTCTTT. As protein: CASSLDIFGSTEAFF.

The chain joins TRBV30 to TRBJ1-2; D is possibly TRBD1 (6 bases). CDR1 is GTSNPN, CDR2 SVGIG, per germline (reference sequence). This CDR3 comprises 15 residues. V lost 2 bases to trimming and J lost 5 bases, with 18 bases between them. CDR3 region: CAWSIGQRVTYGYTF. CDR3 DNA: TGTGCCTGGAGTATCGGACAGAGAGTCACTTATGGCTACACCTTC.

The chain carries TRBV4-1 and TRBJ2-5, with TRBD2 matching over 11 bases. V lost 2 bases and J lost 5; bases outside the gene matches: 7. CDR1 MGHRA and CDR2 YSYEKL come from the germline V gene. The CDR3 runs 16 residues. For the CDR3, the DNA is TGCGCCAGCAGCCAATCACTAGCGGGAGCCGGGGAGACCCAGTACTTC. Its translation: CASSQSLAGAGETQYF.

This clone was counted between two and nine times. The chain uses TRBV9 and TRBJ2-1; tentative D call: TRBD2 (8 bases). V lost 2 bases to trimming and J lost 7 bases, with 19 bases between them. Per the germline V gene, CDR1 is SGDLS and CDR2 is YYNGEE. This CDR3 region has 16 residues. For the CDR3, the DNA is TGTGCCAGCAGCGTGGCCGGGAGGGGGCTAGTGAATGAGCAGTTCTTC. It yields the protein CASSVAGRGLVNEQFF.

As to this clone: A read error may produce the germline difference seen at one junction end. The chain has TRBV5-1 and TRBJ2-6; possible D gene TRBD2, 6 bases. The germline V gene has CDR1 SGHRS and CDR2 YFSETQ. The CDR3 length is 14 residues. The CDR3 DNA reads as TGCGCCAGCAGCCCAGGGACTGGGGCCAACGGCCTGACTTTC. Its protein is CASSPGTGANGLTF.

CDR3 sequence: CASSELGTGAHTIYF. The CDR3, as DNA: TGTGCCAGCAGTGAATTGGGGACAGGGGCACACACCATATATTTT. The rearrangement joins TRBV25-1 to TRBJ1-3; 10 bases map to TRBD1. Per the germline V gene, CDR1 is MGHDK and CDR2 is SYGVNS. This CDR3 has 15 amino acids. J lost 8 bases, V lost 1 base, and 5 bases had no gene match.

The CDR3 sequence: CASSLVGRAWEKLFF. For the CDR3, the DNA is TGTGCCAGCAGCTTAGTTGGCAGGGCTTGGGAAAAACTGTTTTTT. The genes are TRBV7-9 and TRBJ1-4; perhaps TRBD1 as D (5 bases). Germline assignment: CDR1 SEHNR and CDR2 FQNEAQ (reference sequence). Deletions cut 1 base from V and 8 bases from J, with 14 bases between. CDR3 length: 15 amino acids.

V and J are TRBV27 and TRBJ1-5; 8 nucleotides line up with TRBD1. CDR3 size: 13 residues. CDR1 and CDR2 from the germline V gene are MNHEY and SMNVEV (reference sequence). The J segment lost 2 bases and the V segment lost 10 bases, leaving 4 bases of the junction unmatched. The CDR3 sequence: CAITDRGNQPQHF. Written as DNA, the CDR3 is TGTGCCATCACGGACAGGGGCAATCAGCCCCAGCATTTT.

The CDR3 here is CASSHAGTSGLYNEQFF. The CDR3 coding sequence is TGCGCCAGCAGCCACGCCGGGACTAGCGGCCTCTACAATGAGCAGTTCTTC. The V call is TRBV4-3, the J call TRBJ2-1; 11 bases match TRBD2. The CDR3 is 17 amino acids. V gave up 3 bases and J gave up 3 bases; unmatched junction bases: 7. Germline values: CDR1 LGHNA, CDR2 YSLEER.

This clone turned up a few times. The chain couples TRBV21-1 to TRBJ1-5; the table's D call, TRBD1, has no DNA check behind it. TRBV21-1 is deemed a pseudogene. The CDR3 loop spans 14 amino acids. The CDR3 is CASSKAGGNQPQHF. CDR3 DNA sequence: TGTGCCAGCAGCAAAGCAGGGGGCAATCAGCCCCAGCATTTT.

The chain carries TRBV18 and TRBJ1-5; TRBD1 matches 7 bases. From germline, CDR1 is KGHSH and CDR2 LQKENI. V was clipped by 6 bases and J by 1 base; unmatched bases: 12. The CDR3 contains 17 residues. CDR3 sequence (DNA): TGTGCCAGCTCGCGAGCCTCGGGACAGCAGAGCAATCAGCCCCAGCATTTT. It specifies CASSRASGQQSNQPQHF.

V is TRBV30 and J is TRBJ2-4, with a possible D match to TRBD2 (7 bases). V was pared by 3 bases and J by 5 bases, with 17 bases between. CDR1 GTSNPN and CDR2 SVGIG come from the germline V gene (reference sequence). This CDR3 is built from 15 residues. This CDR3 reads CAWSPVGGHENIQYF. The CDR3 coding sequence is TGTGCCTGGAGCCCCGTCGGGGGGCACGAAAACATTCAGTACTTC.

V is TRBV5-1 and J is TRBJ2-7; perhaps TRBD2 as D (5 bases). Per the germline V gene, CDR1 is SGHRS and CDR2 is YFSETQ. This CDR3 is 13 amino acids long. V was shortened by 1 base and J by 4 bases, with 9 bases between the two germline ends. CDR3 protein: CASSLTGLYEQYF. The CDR3, as DNA: TGCGCCAGCAGCTTGACCGGACTGTACGAGCAGTACTTC.

The count of this clone is one. V and J are TRBV30 and TRBJ2-3, with TRBD2 matching over 12 bases. Germline CDR1 is GTSNPN and CDR2 is SVGIG (reference sequence). The junction had 3 bases not matched to a gene; V was cut back by 0 bases and J by 5 bases. The CDR3 runs to 15 residues. The CDR3 region is CAWSVLAGGRDTQYF. The CDR3 DNA reads as TGTGCCTGGAGTGTACTAGCGGGGGGCCGAGATACGCAGTATTTT.

The chain carries TRBV7-3 and TRBJ2-3; D unresolved. Trimming took off 4 bases at V and 2 bases at J, with 7 bases between the two ends. The CDR3 has 13 amino acids. The V gene's germline CDR1 is SGHTA and CDR2 FQGTGA. CDR3 loop: CASSSYYTDTQYF. The CDR3 coding sequence is TGTGCCAGCAGCTCATACTACACAGATACGCAGTATTTT.

This clone was observed once. The chain joins TRBV10-2 to TRBJ2-7; D may be TRBD1 (6 bases). Germline-derived CDR1 and CDR2 are WSHSY and SAAADI. CDR3 length: 15 residues. V gave up 5 bases and J gave up 3 bases, with 17 bases separating them. The CDR3: CASSRTTGEFYEQYF. The CDR3 DNA follows: TGCGCCAGCAGTCGAACGACAGGAGAATTCTACGAGCAGTACTTC.

Written as DNA, the CDR3 is TGTGCCAGCAGTTTGGCCGGGACTAGCGACTACGAGCAGTACTTC. Its translation: CASSLAGTSDYEQYF. The chain uses TRBV6-5 and TRBJ2-7, with 10 nucleotides matching TRBD2. This CDR3 has 15 amino acids. V lost 4 bases and J lost 3; bases outside the gene matches: 6. Germline V gene lookup returns CDR1 MNHEY and CDR2 SVGAGI.